The source of this T cell receptor beta chain is a study of T cell responses to AZD1222 COVID-19 vaccine. The analysis combined second doses at about 4 or about 12 weeks. The study's findings and limits: Clonal diversity may have been underestimated, and the donors were mostly white British, with more females than males. No repertoire was sampled before or during the peak T cell response, only after it.

Clones were sequenced by immunoSEQ multiplex PCR, and TCRdb holds only the in-frame ones, with some missing. The top ten clones hold around 5% of a sample with 54,000 or so clones, around 80% of them seen once. Worth noting for this clone: Its target is not known.

This CDR3 comprises 16 residues. Germline trimming cut 5 bases from V and 5 bases from J; bases unmatched to any gene: 12. CDR1 and CDR2 (germline): MGHRA, YSYEKL. This chain joins TRBV4-1 and TRBJ1-1; 9 nucleotides agree with TRBD1. The material sequenced was peripheral blood, taken 28 days after the second AZD1222 dose. The TCR comes from an adult who received the AZD1222 COVID-19 vaccine. The CDR3 sequence: CASSVQPGQGGTEAFF. The CDR3, as DNA: TGCGCCAGCAGCGTGCAACCGGGACAGGGTGGGACTGAAGCTTTCTTT.